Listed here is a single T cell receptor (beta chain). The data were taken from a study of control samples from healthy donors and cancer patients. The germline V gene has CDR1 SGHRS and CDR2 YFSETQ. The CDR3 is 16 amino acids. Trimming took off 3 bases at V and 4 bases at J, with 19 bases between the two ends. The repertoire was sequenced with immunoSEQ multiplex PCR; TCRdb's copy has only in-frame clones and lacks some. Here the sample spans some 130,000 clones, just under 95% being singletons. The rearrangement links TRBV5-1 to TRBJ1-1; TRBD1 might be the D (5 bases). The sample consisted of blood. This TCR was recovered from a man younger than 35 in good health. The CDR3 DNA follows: TGCGCCAGCAGCTCCACTACTTGGACAAGGCGCACTGAAGCTTTCTTT. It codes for CASSSTTWTRRTEAFF.